This entry features one TCR beta chain sequence. The antigen is not known. Extracted RNA was reverse transcribed into cDNA, the sequencing template. The method was immunoSEQ multiplex PCR; TCRdb's version includes in-frame clones alone and lacks a portion of them. The sample includes 140,000 to 150,000 clones, over 80% seen only once; the top ten take about 16%. This specimen comes from a study of CD8+ T cells in alopecia areata. Turning to the study itself: It was oral tofacitinib, at 5 to 10 mg twice daily, that treated patients received. Broader study findings: In scalp samples, resident alphabeta T cells of normal skin are also sequenced.

The V gene's germline CDR1 is MNHEY and CDR2 SVGAGI. The CDR3 is made up of 13 amino acids. V was clipped by 5 bases and J by 7 bases, with 12 bases between them. Collected material from alopecia areata patients comprised lesional scalp punch biopsies and peripheral blood. Sorting of CD4+ and CD8+ T cells was performed on PBMCs. The input for sequencing was CD8+ T cells sorted from blood, taken at week 0. The rearrangement uses TRBV6-5 and TRBJ2-1; no reliable D call. This sequence originates from a human donor with alopecia areata. The CDR3 sequence is CASSLSTGNEQFF. The CDR3 DNA follows: TGTGCCAGCAGTCTATCCACTGGGAATGAGCAGTTCTTC.